The 9 T cell receptor beta chains listed next were all sequenced from one sample in a study of control samples from healthy donors and cancer patients. Profiled with immunoSEQ multiplex PCR; TCRdb holds only in-frame clones, not every one. This table holds around 86,000 clones, roughly 89% found once. Material: PBMCs. The receptors stem from a woman aged 55-70 years with head and neck cancer.

This clone was detected only once. The V and J genes are TRBV19 and TRBJ2-1, with 7 positions matching TRBD1. The CDR3 length is 15 residues. Losses at the gene ends were 6 bases for V and 2 bases for J; bases not matched to a gene: 7. The germline V gene has CDR1 LNHDA and CDR2 SQIVND (reference sequence). CDR3 DNA sequence: TGTGCCAGTAGACAGGACAGGAGTCCCTACAATGAGCAGTTCTTC. This sequence encodes CASRQDRSPYNEQFF.

The chain combines TRBV27 with TRBJ1-2, with D unclear. The CDR3 has 13 residues. V was shortened by 6 bases and J by 6 bases, with 14 bases between the two germline ends. CDR1 MNHEY and CDR2 SMNVEV come from the germline V gene (reference sequence). The CDR3 protein is CASSREVGHGYTF. As DNA, the CDR3 is TGTGCCAGCAGCCGGGAGGTAGGGCATGGCTACACCTTC.

About this clone: Germline and junction disagree at one end, which may indicate a read error. The chain combines TRBV5-1 with TRBJ2-7, with D uncertain. The germline V gene encodes CDR1 SGHRS and CDR2 YFSETQ. This CDR3 contains 14 residues. As DNA, the CDR3 is TGCGCCAGCAGCGGAGCACCACCTTCCTTCGAGCAGTACTTC. Protein: CASSGAPPSFEQYF. The full variable domain, rest sourced from reference TRBV5-1 and TRBJ2-7, is KAGVTQTPRYLIKTRGQQVTLSCSPISGHRSVSWYQQTPGQGLQFLFEYFSETQRNKGNFPGRFSGRQFSNSRSEMNVSTLELGDSALYLCASSGAPPSFEQYFGPGTRLTVT.

This clone was counted a single time. The chain couples TRBV19 to TRBJ2-1, with no clear D. Germline V gene lookup returns CDR1 LNHDA and CDR2 SQIVND (reference sequence). The V and J ends lost 10 bases and 6 bases respectively, with 13 bases between them. CDR3 length: 12 amino acids. CDR3 DNA sequence: TGTGCCACCGCACCACGTAGCAATGAGCAGTTCTTC. Residues: CATAPRSNEQFF.

This chain connects TRBV19 to TRBJ1-1, with 7 bases lining up with TRBD1. Germline V CDR1 and CDR2: LNHDA, SQIVND (reference sequence). CDR3 size: 15 residues. With 6 bases clipped from V and 1 base from J, the junction kept 8 bases outside the gene matches. Here the CDR3 DNA reads TGTGCCAGTAGGGAGGGGGCGATTGGGAACACTGAAGCTTTCTTT. Amino acids: CASREGAIGNTEAFF. The full variable domain, completed using reference TRBV19 and TRBJ1-1, is DGGITQSPKYLFRKEGQNVTLSCEQNLNHDAMYWYRQDPGQGLRLIYYSQIVNDFQKGDIAEGYSVSREKKESFPLTVTSAQKNPTAFYLCASREGAIGNTEAFFGQGTRLTVV.

The chain joins TRBV3-1 (or the pseudogene TRBV3-2) to TRBJ2-7; no definite D call. Trimming left V 0 bases short and J 7 bases short, with 7 bases between. This CDR3 comprises 12 residues. Per the germline V gene, CDR1 is LGHDT and CDR2 is YNNKEL (reference sequence). CDR3: CASSQDQREQYF. In nucleotides, the CDR3 is TGTGCCAGCAGCCAAGATCAGAGGGAGCAGTACTTC.

J is TRBJ2-7 and V is TRBV5-1; the match to TRBD1 covers 8 bases. Germline V CDR1 and CDR2: SGHRS, YFSETQ. With V trimmed by 4 bases and J by 4 bases, 7 bases remained unmatched. The CDR3 totals 14 residues. The CDR3 loop is CASSPGQVRYEQYF. CDR3 bases: TGCGCCAGCAGCCCGGGACAGGTGCGGTACGAGCAGTACTTC.

This CDR3 reads CASSLYRQPLHF. Written as DNA, the CDR3 is TGTGCCAGCAGCTTGTACCGGCAGCCCCTCCACTTT. V gene TRBV5-4 combines with J gene TRBJ1-6, with D hard to call. The germline gives CDR1 SGHNT, CDR2 YYREEE (reference sequence). V was shortened by 1 base and J by 13 bases, with 9 bases between the two germline ends. The CDR3 is 12 amino acids.

The chain recombines TRBV5-1 with TRBJ2-7; D gene uncertain. The V and J ends lost 4 bases and 2 bases respectively, with 13 bases between them. Germline CDR1 reads SGHRS; CDR2 reads YFSETQ. The CDR3 is 14 residues long. This chain's CDR3 is CASSSDRVTYEQYF. The CDR3 coding sequence is TGCGCCAGCAGCAGCGACCGGGTCACCTACGAGCAGTACTTC.